These 29 T cell receptor beta chains were all obtained from the same sample, sequenced in a study of cytomegalovirus exposure and HLA in healthy donors. The primer mix had 60 Vbeta and 13 Jbeta primers. This table comes from immunoSEQ multiplex PCR, and its TCRdb copy is limited to in-frame clones, with some not included. The sample includes 90,000 to 150,000 clones, over 60% of them seen just once. Material: PBMCs. These receptors were obtained from a woman aged 25 to 39 in good health and CMV-seropositive.

The genes are TRBV19 and TRBJ1-5; 8 bases line up with TRBD1. The CDR3 is 17 amino acids. Germline values: CDR1 LNHDA, CDR2 SQIVND (reference sequence). Trimming at V came to 3 bases and at J to 3 bases, leaving 10 bases not matched to a gene. The CDR3 reads CASSIGQGHLPNQPQHF. The CDR3 DNA reads as TGTGCCAGTAGTATCGGACAGGGCCACCTTCCCAATCAGCCCCAGCATTTT.

The chain is built from TRBV5-1 and TRBJ2-5, with 7 bases that match TRBD1. The J segment lost 5 bases and the V segment lost 0 bases, leaving 7 bases of the junction unmatched. CDR1 and CDR2 (germline): SGHRS, YFSETQ. The length of the CDR3 is 15 residues. CDR3 protein: CASSLGQGLAETQYF. The CDR3 nucleotides read TGCGCCAGCAGCTTGGGACAGGGCTTGGCGGAGACCCAGTACTTC.

V and J are TRBV4-3 and TRBJ2-2; 9 positions agree with TRBD2. Germline assignment: CDR1 LGHNA and CDR2 YSLEER. Losses at the gene ends were 0 bases for V and 6 bases for J; bases not matched to a gene: 8. This CDR3 has 17 residues. The CDR3 protein is CASSQDGAGGPSGELFF. The DNA of the CDR3 is TGCGCCAGCAGCCAAGATGGGGCGGGGGGGCCGTCCGGGGAGCTGTTTTTT.

In DNA form, the CDR3 reads TGTGCCAGCAGTTTATCGTCCGGGACTAGCGGGTTTAATGAGCAGTTCTTC. It encodes CASSLSSGTSGFNEQFF. The genes are TRBV28 and TRBJ2-1; 12 positions agree with TRBD2. V lost 1 base, J lost 7 bases, and 8 bases stayed unmatched. Germline V gene lookup returns CDR1 MDHEN and CDR2 SYDVKM. The CDR3 loop spans 17 amino acids.

The chain employs TRBV6-1 and TRBJ2-3; 7 bases fit TRBD2. Germline assignment: CDR1 MNHNS and CDR2 SASEGT. This CDR3 has 17 amino acids. The ends lost 2 bases at V and 10 bases at J; junction bases unmatched: 18. CDR3 sequence: CASSESWVFGTTHPQYF. The DNA for the CDR3 is TGTGCCAGCAGTGAAAGTTGGGTTTTCGGGACTACCCATCCGCAGTATTTT.

V and J are TRBV5-6 and TRBJ1-1, with D perhaps matching TRBD1 (5 bases). The CDR3 runs to 14 residues. Per the germline V gene, CDR1 is SGHDT and CDR2 is YYEEEE. V dropped 4 bases and J dropped 5 bases, with 15 bases sitting between them. CDR3 sequence reads: CASSKEGRSTEAFF. CDR3 bases: TGTGCCAGCAGCAAGGAGGGGCGCAGTACTGAAGCTTTCTTT.

The V call is TRBV30, the J call TRBJ1-5, with 8 bases that match TRBD1. This CDR3 has 16 amino acids. The germline V gene encodes CDR1 GTSNPN and CDR2 SVGIG (reference sequence). V shed 2 bases, J shed 6 bases, and the junction held 12 bases outside the gene matches. The CDR3 DNA follows: TGTGCCTGGAGTACCCAGACAGGGGCAGGCCGTCAGCCCCAGCATTTT. Protein product: CAWSTQTGAGRQPQHF.

The gene calls are TRBV2 and TRBJ1-5; D ambiguous. The germline gives CDR1 SNHLY, CDR2 FYNNEI. V was pared by 6 bases and J by 0 bases, with 3 bases between. The CDR3 runs to 12 residues. CDR3 in amino acids: CASRSSNQPQHF. The CDR3 bases are TGTGCCAGCAGGAGTAGCAATCAGCCCCAGCATTTT.

The V and J genes are TRBV4-1 and TRBJ2-3; 15 nucleotides line up with TRBD2. J lost 8 bases, V lost 7 bases, and 1 base had no gene match. The length of the CDR3 is 13 residues. Germline loops: CDR1 MGHRA, CDR2 YSYEKL. The CDR3 spells CASKGLAGGTQYF. The CDR3 DNA reads TGCGCCAGCAAGGGACTAGCGGGGGGTACGCAGTATTTT.

J is TRBJ1-5 and V is TRBV5-5; D remains unclear. Trimming left V 2 bases short and J 0 bases short, with 9 bases between. Germline-derived CDR1 and CDR2 are SGHKS and YYEKEE (reference sequence). The CDR3 is 15 amino acids. The CDR3 sequence: CASSFDGLSNQPQHF. For the CDR3, the DNA is TGTGCCAGCAGCTTCGACGGACTTAGCAATCAGCCCCAGCATTTT.

The rearrangement links TRBV11-1 to TRBJ1-2; 8 bases map to TRBD1. V trimming: 8 bases; J trimming: 8 bases; junction bases outside the gene matches: 16. Germline lookup yields CDR1 SGHAT and CDR2 FQDESV (reference sequence). This CDR3 is 15 amino acids long. CDR3 sequence: CASAPDRGELNGYTF. DNA of the CDR3: TGTGCCAGCGCCCCCGACAGGGGTGAACTAAACGGCTACACCTTC. Full variable domain (missing parts from reference TRBV11-1 and TRBJ1-2): EAEVAQSPRYKITEKSQAVAFWCDPISGHATLYWYRQILGQGPELLVQFQDESVVDDSQLPKDRFSAERLKGVDSTLKIQPAELGDSAMYLCASAPDRGELNGYTFGSGTRLTVV.

The chain links TRBV30 to TRBJ1-5, with TRBD1 matching over 7 bases. The CDR3 length is 15 residues. V shed 1 base, J shed 7 bases, and the junction held 10 bases outside the gene matches. Looked up from germline, CDR1 is GTSNPN and CDR2 is SVGIG (reference sequence). CDR3 protein: CAWSGKNRGDQPQHF. CDR3 DNA sequence: TGTGCCTGGAGTGGCAAGAACAGGGGAGACCAGCCCCAGCATTTT.

The chain uses TRBV30 and TRBJ1-2, with a tentative D call TRBD1 (6 bases). This CDR3 is built from 11 residues. Germline V CDR1 and CDR2: GTSNPN, SVGIG (reference sequence). Deletions cut 7 bases from V and 3 bases from J, with 9 bases between. CDR3 sequence (DNA): TGTGCCTACAGGGTTTACTATGGCTACACCTTC. It translates to CAYRVYYGYTF.

This clone was recorded only once. The J gene is TRBJ2-5, the V gene TRBV5-6, with TRBD1 as a possible D gene (5 bases). V was clipped by 4 bases and J by 5 bases, with 18 bases between them. The V gene's germline CDR1 is SGHDT and CDR2 YYEEEE. This CDR3 region has 15 residues. CDR3 residues: CASSRAVQGSETQYF. In nucleotides, the CDR3 is TGTGCCAGCAGCCGCGCCGTTCAGGGTAGCGAGACCCAGTACTTC. The full variable domain, completed using reference TRBV5-6 and TRBJ2-5, is DAGVTQSPTHLIKTRGQQVTLRCSPKSGHDTVSWYQQALGQGPQFIFQYYEEEERQRGNFPDRFSGHQFPNYSSELNVNALLLGDSALYLCASSRAVQGSETQYFGPGTRLLVL.

CDR3 region: CASSLPLAGEQFF. The DNA for the CDR3 is TGCGCCAGCAGCCTGCCCCTAGCGGGGGAGCAGTTCTTC. The chain carries TRBV5-1 and TRBJ2-1; 9 bases agree with TRBD2. J lost 10 bases, V lost 4 bases, and 6 bases had no gene match. The CDR3 length is 13 residues. CDR1 and CDR2 from the germline V gene are SGHRS and YFSETQ.

The chain employs TRBV7-8 and TRBJ2-1, with D unclear. CDR3 length: 12 amino acids. Trimming took off 6 bases at V and 6 bases at J, with 9 bases between the two ends. In germline, CDR1 is SGHVS, CDR2 FQNEAQ. The CDR3 sequence is CASRAPPNEQFF. The CDR3 nucleotides read TGTGCCAGCAGGGCCCCTCCCAATGAGCAGTTCTTC.

This chain links TRBV15 with TRBJ2-1; TRBD2 matches 9 bases. Trimming cost V 5 bases and J 4 bases; bases outside gene matches: 12. CDR3 length equals 17 residues. Per germline, CDR1 LNHNV and CDR2 YYDKDF (reference sequence). CDR3 residues: CATSSSLSGGLYNEQFF. The CDR3 DNA reads as TGTGCCACCAGCTCCAGCCTGAGCGGGGGGCTGTACAATGAGCAGTTCTTC.

The V and J genes are TRBV6-1 and TRBJ1-1, with D possibly matching TRBD1 (5 bases). Trimming pared 2 bases from V and 1 base from J, leaving 8 bases between. Per the germline V gene, CDR1 is MNHNS and CDR2 is SASEGT. The length of the CDR3 is 14 residues. CDR3 in DNA: TGTGCCAGCAGTGAACAGGGAGGGAACACTGAAGCTTTCTTT. Protein: CASSEQGGNTEAFF.

This sequence joins TRBV7-9 and TRBJ2-3, with 7 bases matching TRBD1. V shed 5 bases, J shed 3 bases, and the junction held 11 bases outside the gene matches. Germline V gene lookup returns CDR1 SEHNR and CDR2 FQNEAQ (reference sequence). CDR3 size: 16 residues. DNA for the CDR3: TGTGCCAGCAGCCGAAGGGACAGAAATTTGACAGATACGCAGTATTTT. Protein: CASSRRDRNLTDTQYF.

The chain recombines TRBV2 with TRBJ2-3; the match to TRBD2 covers 7 bases. V shed 0 bases and J 2 bases; nucleotides not matched to a gene: 8. The CDR3 is 17 amino acids. The germline gives CDR1 SNHLY, CDR2 FYNNEI. The CDR3 sequence: CASSEASGGGNTDTQYF. DNA for the CDR3: TGTGCCAGCAGTGAAGCGTCGGGCGGGGGAAACACAGATACGCAGTATTTT.

A remark on this clone: At one end, the junction sequence differs from germline, possibly due to a read error. This specimen includes other DNA sequences encoding the same CDR3. The chain uses TRBV5-1 and TRBJ2-7, with TRBD2 as a possible D gene (5 bases). The CDR3 is 13 amino acids. The germline CDR1 and CDR2 sequences are SGHRS and YFSETQ. CDR3 in amino acids: CASSSPGGYEQYF. The CDR3 DNA reads TGCGCCAGCAGCTCGCCCGGCGGGTACGAACAGTACTTC. The full variable domain, rest sourced from reference TRBV5-1 and TRBJ2-7, is KAGVTQTPRYLIKTRGQQVTLSCSPISGHRSVSWYQQTPGQGLQFLFEYFSETQRNKGNFPGRFSGRQFSNSRSEMNVSTLELGDSALYLCASSSPGGYEQYFGPGTRLTVT.

This sequence joins TRBV6-5 and TRBJ1-3; 12 bases match TRBD1. The CDR3 is 15 amino acids. V dropped 4 bases and J dropped 5; count of bases not matched to a gene: 3. Germline V gene data show CDR1 as MNHEY and CDR2 as SVGAGI. Here the CDR3 reads CASSLGTGGRNTIYF. The DNA of the CDR3 is TGTGCCAGCAGTTTAGGGACAGGGGGCAGAAACACCATATATTTT.

This clone was observed a handful of times. J is TRBJ2-1 and V is TRBV7-9; TRBD1 agrees at 8 bases. The CDR3 runs 15 residues. Germline V gene data show CDR1 as SEHNR and CDR2 as FQNEAQ (reference sequence). V lost 5 bases, J lost 9 bases, and 12 bases stayed unmatched. CDR3 amino acids: CASSPYDRGSGEQFF. In nucleotides, the CDR3 is TGTGCCAGCAGCCCATATGACAGGGGATCGGGTGAGCAGTTCTTC.

The rearrangement joins TRBV4-1 to TRBJ1-2, with D tentatively TRBD1 (5 bases). The CDR3 runs to 14 residues. V shed 1 base and J shed 4 bases, with 10 bases lying between them. CDR1 and CDR2 (germline): MGHRA, YSYEKL. In DNA form, the CDR3 reads TGCGCCAGCAGCCAAGTGGGGGGGGGCTATGGCTACACCTTC. Its protein product is CASSQVGGGYGYTF.

This chain links TRBV19 with TRBJ2-1; 8 bases are shared with TRBD2. Germline CDR1 reads LNHDA; CDR2 reads SQIVND (reference sequence). The CDR3 is 15 amino acids. The junction had 16 bases not matched to a gene; V was cut back by 9 bases and J by 9 bases. The CDR3 protein is CASQKGGPRGGEQFF. Written as DNA, the CDR3 is TGTGCCAGCCAAAAGGGGGGCCCTCGGGGGGGTGAGCAGTTCTTC.

The CDR3 sequence is CASSGTGVYGYTF. The CDR3, as DNA: TGCGCCAGCAGCGGGACAGGGGTGTATGGCTACACCTTC. The rearrangement links TRBV4-1 to TRBJ1-2; the match to TRBD1 covers 10 bases. CDR1 is MGHRA and CDR2 is YSYEKL in the germline V gene. The CDR3 spans 13 residues. J gave up 5 bases and V 5 bases, and 2 bases lay outside the gene matches.

There are a few counts of this clone. V usage is TRBV7-9 and J usage is TRBJ2-5; D gene uncertain. The CDR3 contains 14 residues. Germline CDR1 reads SEHNR; CDR2 reads FQNEAQ (reference sequence). Trimming removed 1 base at V and 5 bases at J, with 11 bases between. In DNA, the CDR3 is TGTGCCAGCAGCTTAGTGTCGGTTGATGAGACCCAGTACTTC. This encodes CASSLVSVDETQYF.

The chain is built from TRBV29-1 and TRBJ2-1; TRBD2 aligns across 11 bases. CDR1 SQVTM and CDR2 ANQGSEA come from the germline V gene. The CDR3 contains 13 residues. V shed 7 bases and J 4 bases; nucleotides not matched to a gene: 3. The CDR3 reads CSARTSGYNEQFF. The DNA for the CDR3 is TGCAGCGCTAGGACTAGCGGGTACAATGAGCAGTTCTTC.

CDR3 loop: CASSGGVRVHAYTF. For the CDR3, the DNA is TGTGCCAGCAGTGGGGGGGTCCGGGTCCATGCCTACACCTTC. The V call is TRBV2, the J call TRBJ1-2; possibly TRBD1 for D (5 bases). The V end lost 4 bases, the J end lost 10 bases, and 19 bases lay between the germline ends. The CDR3 sequence is 14 residues long. The germline V gene encodes CDR1 SNHLY and CDR2 FYNNEI.